The 22 T cell receptor beta chains presented below share a single source sample, sequenced in a study of blood T cells in healthy people across ages. Combining a sample-barcoded 5' primer with a J-beta primer mix, a second PCR ran for about 7 to 11 cycles. TCRdb recomputed calls from the 5' RACE reads with MiXCR, one row per CDR3 protein. The sample yields hundreds of thousands of distinct CDR3 sequences, roughly 32% seen once. Sample: blood. These receptors were taken from a woman older than 75 in good health.

This clonotype was observed at least ten times. The chain joins TRBV20-1 to TRBJ2-1; D gene ambiguous. Germline V gives CDR1 DFQATT, CDR2 SNEGSKA (reference sequence). Trimming cost V 0 bases and J 6 bases, with 15 bases left between them. This CDR3 is 15 amino acids long. CDR3 residues: CSARDASRAPNEQFF. The CDR3 DNA reads as TGCAGTGCTAGAGATGCGAGTAGGGCTCCCAATGAGCAGTTCTTC.

Remarks on this clonotype: A much larger clone differs from this one at a single base, so this may be a read error. The chain carries TRBV6-5 and TRBJ2-5; 9 bases are a match to TRBD1. The CDR3 has 13 residues. The germline V gene encodes CDR1 MNHEY and CDR2 SVGAGI. J was trimmed by 5 bases and V by 8 bases; bases with no gene match: 6. CDR3 nucleotides: TGTGCCAGCGGGGGACAGGGAGGGGAGACCCAGTACTTC. Protein sequence: CASGGQGGETQYF.

Turning to this clonotype: A junction boundary mismatches the germline segment, possibly from a read error. The J gene is TRBJ1-5, the V gene TRBV20-1; D remains unclear. There are 16 residues in the CDR3. The germline CDR1 and CDR2 sequences are DFQATT and SNEGSKA (reference sequence). CDR3 protein: CSARDLGGSSNRPQHF. The CDR3 coding sequence is TGCAGTGCTAGAGATCTAGGTGGCTCTAGCAATCGGCCCCAGCATTTT.

The chain is built from TRBV15 and TRBJ2-4; D is perhaps TRBD1 or TRBD2 (5 bases each). The germline gives CDR1 LNHNV, CDR2 YYDKDF (reference sequence). Between the trimmed V and J ends, which lost 3 bases and 1 base, there was a span of 10 bases. The CDR3 has 15 amino acids. DNA of the CDR3: TGTGCCACCAGCAGCTACGGGACGGCCAAAAACATTCAGTACTTC. This translates into CATSSYGTAKNIQYF.

This rearrangement joins TRBV7-2 to TRBJ1-2; D remains ambiguous. Per the germline V gene, CDR1 is SGHTA and CDR2 is FQGNSA. V was shortened by 7 bases and J by 4 bases, with 13 bases between the two germline ends. The length of the CDR3 is 13 residues. The CDR3 loop reads CASTGGMAYGYTF. CDR3 DNA: TGTGCCAGCACCGGCGGGATGGCCTATGGCTACACCTTC.

This CDR3 reads CASSFQGADTEAFF. The DNA for the CDR3 is TGTGCCAGCAGTTTTCAGGGGGCCGATACTGAAGCTTTCTTT. V and J are TRBV6-2 or TRBV6-3 and TRBJ1-1, with 8 bases lining up with TRBD1. V lost 4 bases to trimming and J lost 5 bases; unmatched junction nucleotides: 6. The CDR3 runs to 14 residues. CDR1 and CDR2 (germline): MNHEY, SVGEGT.

The sample holds a few counts of this clonotype. The chain carries TRBV14 and TRBJ1-3, with D tentatively TRBD1 (6 bases). CDR3 length: 19 amino acids. CDR1 and CDR2 from the germline V gene are SGHDN and FVKESK. The V end was cut by 4 bases, the J end by 4 bases, with 26 bases between. The CDR3 is CASSPARQDFLPSGNTIYF. In nucleotides, the CDR3 is TGTGCCAGCAGCCCAGCCCGACAGGACTTCTTGCCGTCGGGAAACACCATATATTTT. The full variable domain, its missing parts supplied by reference TRBV14 and TRBJ1-3, is EAGVTQFPSHSVIEKGQTVTLRCDPISGHDNLYWYRRVMGKEIKFLLHFVKESKQDESGMPNNRFLAERTGGTYSTLKVQPAELEDSGVYFCASSPARQDFLPSGNTIYFGEGSWLTVV.

Notes on this clonotype: A read error may be the cause here, since a much bigger clone is one base away. This chain connects TRBV20-1 to TRBJ1-5; unclear D gene. V was cut by 7 bases and J by 7 bases, with 11 bases left in between. Looked up from germline, CDR1 is DFQATT and CDR2 is SNEGSKA (reference sequence). CDR3 length: 11 residues. CDR3 amino acids: CSVSLGQPQHF. In DNA, the CDR3 is TGCAGTGTTTCGCTTGGCCAGCCCCAGCATTTT.

In this sample, this clonotype turned up a few times. This may be a read error, as it is one base from a much larger clone. In nucleotides, the CDR3 is TGTGTCAGCAGCTTCCGACTAGCGGGGGGTTTGAATGAGCAGTTCTTC. Encoded protein: CVSSFRLAGGLNEQFF. This chain joins TRBV11-1 and TRBJ2-1; 13 positions match TRBD2. The CDR3 runs to 16 residues. Per the germline V gene, CDR1 is SGHAT and CDR2 is FQDESV (reference sequence). Full variable domain (remainder filled in from reference TRBV11-1 and TRBJ2-1): EAEVAQSPRYKITEKSQAVAFWCDPISGHATLYWYRQILGQGPELLVQFQDESVVDDSQLPKDRFSAERLKGVDSTLKIQPAELGDSAMYLCVSSFRLAGGLNEQFFGPGTRLTVL.

This clonotype was seen many times. J is TRBJ2-2 and V is TRBV29-1, with 11 bases fitting TRBD1. Trimming at V came to 7 bases and at J to 6 bases, leaving 7 bases not matched to a gene. The CDR3 has 14 residues. Germline CDR1 SQVTM, CDR2 ANQGSEA. This CDR3 is CSARTGGDAGELFF. DNA for the CDR3: TGCAGCGCGCGGACAGGGGGCGACGCCGGGGAGCTGTTTTTT.

Comments on this clonotype: This may stem from a read error, because a much larger clone lies one nucleotide away. The chain is built from TRBV4-1 and TRBJ1-2; no clear D. Deletions cut 4 bases from V and 4 bases from J, with 10 bases between. Per the germline V gene, CDR1 is MGHRA and CDR2 is YSYEKL. CDR3 length: 13 amino acids. The CDR3 loop reads CASSREEGYGYTF. DNA of the CDR3: TGCGCCAGCAGCCGAGAGGAAGGCTATGGCTACACCTTC.

This clonotype has ten or more counts. This chain uses TRBV7-9 with TRBJ2-4, with TRBD1 as a possible D gene (5 bases). V was clipped by 4 bases and J by 3 bases, with 10 bases between them. Germline loops: CDR1 SEHNR, CDR2 FQNEAQ (reference sequence). This CDR3 is built from 14 residues. In DNA, the CDR3 is TGTGCCAGCAGCTCGACAGTTGGCAAAAACATTCAGTACTTC. It codes for CASSSTVGKNIQYF.

This clonotype was counted many times. One junction end disagrees with the germline gene, perhaps due to a read error. The V and J genes are TRBV5-1 and TRBJ2-1; D unclear. The germline V gene encodes CDR1 SGHRS and CDR2 YFSETQ. This CDR3 has 13 residues. For the CDR3, the DNA is TGTGCCAGCAGCTTCTCAGTCTACAATGAGCAGTTCTTC. Encoded protein: CASSFSVYNEQFF.

The V and J genes are TRBV12-3 or TRBV12-4 and TRBJ2-3; the D gene is possibly TRBD1 (6 bases). This CDR3 comprises 13 residues. The ends were cut back, 3 bases at V and 4 bases at J, with 8 bases in the middle. The CDR3: CASSFEGADTQYF. The DNA for the CDR3 is TGTGCCAGCAGTTTCGAGGGGGCAGATACGCAGTATTTT.

The sample holds many counts of this clonotype. The chain employs TRBV15 and TRBJ2-6; 7 bases line up with TRBD1. CDR1 and CDR2 from the germline V gene are LNHNV and YYDKDF (reference sequence). CDR3 size: 16 residues. The trim removed 0 bases at V and 2 bases at J, leaving 1 base unmatched. CDR3 in DNA: TGTGCCACCAGCAGAGATCAGGGGGCTGGGGCCAACGTCCTGACTTTC. It encodes CATSRDQGAGANVLTF.

This clonotype occurred many times. This chain connects TRBV15 to TRBJ2-1; maybe TRBD1 (6 bases). CDR3 length: 14 residues. Trimming pared 8 bases from V and 9 bases from J, leaving 20 bases between. In germline, CDR1 is LNHNV, CDR2 YYDKDF (reference sequence). For the CDR3, the DNA is TGTGCCACCGCAACCGGGACAAGCGCGGGTGAGCAGTTCTTC. It is translated as CATATGTSAGEQFF.

This clonotype appeared many times. V and J are TRBV20-1 and TRBJ2-5, with 8 bases matching TRBD2. Germline CDR1 reads DFQATT; CDR2 reads SNEGSKA (reference sequence). J lost 2 bases, V lost 5 bases, and 10 bases had no gene match. The length of the CDR3 is 15 residues. The CDR3 sequence is CSAGPGTRFQETQYF. CDR3 nucleotide sequence: TGCAGTGCTGGCCCCGGGACTAGATTTCAAGAGACCCAGTACTTC.

There are many counts of this clonotype. The V and J genes are TRBV29-1 and TRBJ2-5; D is possibly TRBD1 (5 bases). CDR1 SQVTM and CDR2 ANQGSEA come from the germline V gene. V gave up 4 bases and J gave up 5 bases, with 8 bases separating them. The CDR3 spans 11 residues. The CDR3 nucleotides read TGCAGCGTTGGAAAGGGGGAGACCCAGTACTTC. Its translation: CSVGKGETQYF.

The J gene is TRBJ2-7, the V gene TRBV9; perhaps D is TRBD1 or TRBD2 (6 bases each). The CDR3 is 13 residues long. In germline, CDR1 is SGDLS, CDR2 YYNGEE. Between the trimmed V and J ends, which lost 7 bases and 3 bases, there was a span of 14 bases. The CDR3 coding sequence is TGTGCCAGCGTAGGGAGGACAGACTACGAGCAGTACTTC. It encodes CASVGRTDYEQYF.

This clonotype was seen ten or more times. This may come from a read error, since a much larger clone is one base off. The gene calls are TRBV20-1 and TRBJ2-5, with a possible D match to TRBD1 (6 bases). Germline CDR1 reads DFQATT; CDR2 reads SNEGSKA (reference sequence). The CDR3 loop spans 11 amino acids. The CDR3 reads CRASQGGQKYF. CDR3 coding DNA: TGCAGGGCTAGCCAAGGAGGACAGAAGTACTTC.

Concerning this clonotype itself: A read error may explain this, as a much larger clone is one base away. V is TRBV2 and J is TRBJ2-4; D is uncertain. CDR1 and CDR2 from the germline V gene are SNHLY and FYNNEI. The V gene lost 7 bases and the J gene lost 15 bases, with 19 bases spanning the gap. This CDR3 has 12 amino acids. The CDR3 DNA sequence: TGTGCCAGCAAGCTGACGGGCTCTGAGCGGTACTTC. This translates into CASKLTGSERYF.

This clonotype was picked up many times. The genes are TRBV14 and TRBJ2-5, with unresolved D. The CDR3 extends over 14 amino acids. The V gene's germline CDR1 is SGHDN and CDR2 FVKESK. The ends were cut back, 1 base at V and 5 bases at J, with 11 bases in the middle. In DNA, the CDR3 is TGTGCCAGCAGCCAAGGAGCTTTTCCCGAGACCCAGTACTTC. Amino acid sequence: CASSQGAFPETQYF.